The clone carrying this TCR beta chain was observed a few times. For the second PCR, which ran for about 6 to 11 cycles, a sample-barcoded 5' primer and a J-beta primer mix were used. At least 2.5 million CDR3-containing paired-end reads were obtained per sample. Each CDR3 protein gets one entry after TCRdb re-called the 5' RACE reads with MiXCR. This sample has more than 1.4 million distinct CDR3 sequences; 42% occur once, and the top ten carry less than 8%. This specimen belongs to a study of blood T cells in healthy people across ages. The CDR3 is 13 amino acids. Trimming removed 4 bases from V and 6 bases from J, with 13 bases in between. Germline values: CDR1 SGDLS, CDR2 YYNGEE. Around 9.5 milliliters of peripheral blood were drawn from each donor.

The sequencing sample was made of blood. The chain couples TRBV9 to TRBJ1-2; D uncertain. The TCR originated in a woman aged 18-30 years in good health. The CDR3 DNA sequence: TGTGCCAGCAGCCTTGGCGGGGTGCATGGCTACACCTTC. It encodes CASSLGGVHGYTF.